One TCR beta chain is described in this entry. Its cognate antigen is unknown. Repertoires were generated with immunoSEQ multiplex PCR, while TCRdb's copy carries only in-frame clones and drops some. The sample gives about 77,000 clones, over 80% of which show up once; around 2.5% is in the top ten. This record belongs to a study of radiation and T cells in renal cell carcinoma. Study conclusions and caveats: Pretreatment tumor biopsies were lacking, so baseline clonotypes are unknown.

Time point of the sample: blood 4 weeks post-SBRT, at nephrectomy. The treatment denotes: 15 Gy SBRT to primary tumor, nephrectomy 4 weeks later. Serial blood draws occurred at baseline and 2 and 4 weeks post-SBRT. The V and J ends lost 1 base and 7 bases respectively, with 10 bases between them. In germline, CDR1 is LNHNV, CDR2 YYDKDF (reference sequence). The CDR3 is 13 amino acids. The receptor's source is a woman in her sixties or seventies with renal cell carcinoma. The chain employs TRBV15 and TRBJ1-2, with D perhaps TRBD1 (5 bases). The starting material was blood, obtained from a patient whose treatment included radiotherapy and nephrectomy. The CDR3 DNA sequence: TGTGCCACCAGCAGAGGACATCAGGGTGGCTACACCTTC. Amino acid sequence: CATSRGHQGGYTF.